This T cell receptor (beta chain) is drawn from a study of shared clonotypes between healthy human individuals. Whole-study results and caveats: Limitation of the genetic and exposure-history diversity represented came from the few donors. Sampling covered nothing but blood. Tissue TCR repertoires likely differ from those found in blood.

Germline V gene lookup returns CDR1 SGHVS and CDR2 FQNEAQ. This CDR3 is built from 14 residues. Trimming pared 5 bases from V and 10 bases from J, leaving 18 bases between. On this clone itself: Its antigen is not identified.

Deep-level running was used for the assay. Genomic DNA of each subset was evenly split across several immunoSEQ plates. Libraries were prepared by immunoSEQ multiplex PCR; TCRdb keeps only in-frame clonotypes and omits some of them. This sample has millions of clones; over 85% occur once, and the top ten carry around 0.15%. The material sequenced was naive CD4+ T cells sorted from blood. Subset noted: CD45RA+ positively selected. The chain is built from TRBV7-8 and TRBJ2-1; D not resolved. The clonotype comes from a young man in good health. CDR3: CASSTHQVAQEQFF. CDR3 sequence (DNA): TGTGCCAGCAGCACCCACCAGGTGGCTCAGGAGCAGTTCTTC.